This T cell receptor beta chain was sequenced for a study of liver allograft versus peripheral blood T cells. Study summary: Recipients' peripheral blood T cell receptor repertoires were compared with those in transplanted livers.

By share of the sample, this clonotype is medium-sized. J was trimmed by 5 bases and V by 6 bases; bases with no gene match: 9. Germline loops: CDR1 SQVTM, CDR2 ANQGSEA. The CDR3 is 13 residues long. TCRdb re-derived calls from the reads in MiXCR, one entry per CDR3 protein. The sample shows 740 or so distinct CDR3 sequences, just over 14% of them seen only once. The TCR sequence derives from a human patient who had a liver transplant. A subset of T cells may come from the graft donor. The chain uses TRBV29-1 and TRBJ1-1, with 7 nucleotides matching TRBD1. Written as DNA, the CDR3 is TGCAGCGTCTCCAGGGGGACTGGGACTGAAGCTTTCTTT. This translates into CSVSRGTGTEAFF.